This T cell receptor (beta chain) was sequenced for a study of T cells in Graves' hyperthyroidism and ophthalmopathy. Study-wide results and caveats: The model forecast ophthalmopathy, anticipating it by a median around 6.5 months before onset.

The V end lost 5 bases, the J end lost 3 bases, and 10 bases lay between the germline ends. Germline V gene sequence: CDR1 SGHTA, CDR2 FQGNSA. The CDR3 has 13 amino acids. It was considered stable Graves' hyperthyroidism when ophthalmopathy did not progress within 18 months. Diagnosis rested on symptoms, serum thyroxine and TRAb, thyroid ultrasound, and orbital computed tomography. This clonotype was detected many times. Its antigen is still unknown. RNA transcripts yielded amplified TCR beta CDR3 regions. An initial round of RT-PCR targeting the TCR CDR3 relied on the HTBI primer set. One entry per CDR3 protein, called by TCRdb with MiXCR from the multiplex PCR reads. Counted here are roughly 710,000 distinct CDR3 sequences, approximately 36% occurring once; the ten biggest clones make up less than 40%.

The source material was blood. The rearrangement uses TRBV7-2 and TRBJ1-2; D possibly corresponds to TRBD1 (5 bases). The TCR comes from a woman in her thirties or forties with Graves' hyperthyroidism. Here the CDR3 reads CASSAGLDYGYTF. CDR3 sequence (DNA): TGTGCCAGCAGCGCAGGGTTGGACTATGGCTACACCTTC.